This TCR beta chain emerged from a study of T cells in localized non-small cell lung cancer. The table came from immunoSEQ multiplex PCR; TCRdb's copy has only in-frame clones and leaves some out. Of under 20,000 clones in the sample, approximately 89% were seen once. Per germline, CDR1 SGHVS and CDR2 FNYEAQ. J was trimmed by 12 bases and V by 6 bases; bases with no gene match: 5. The CDR3 length is 12 residues. The sequencing here drew on peripheral blood, taken before any cancer treatment. V usage is TRBV7-6 and J usage is TRBJ2-1, with 10 bases identical to TRBD2. This TCR came from a female donor of 60 years or more with stage III squamous cell lung carcinoma. For the CDR3, the DNA is TGTGCCAGCAGTCAGCGGGGGGGCCCGCAGTTCTTC. This sequence encodes CASSQRGGPQFF.